The clone carrying this TCR beta chain occurred a few times. Its antigen is not identified. Treatment here: some 20 received Ad26.COV2.S at low or high dose, single or two shots; a few received placebo; per-sample allocation not given. The samples were gathered on day 63 after the first injection of vaccine or placebo. The data belong to a study of Ad26.COV2.S vaccination and SARS-CoV-2 variants. Overall study: Donor got 5x10^10 or 1x10^11 viral particles of Ad26.COV2.S.

Clones were read by immunoSEQ multiplex PCR, and TCRdb kept only the in-frame ones, dropping some. The repertoire holds around 320,000 clones, with 85% as singletons. CDR3 length: 15 amino acids. CDR1 is ENHRY, CDR2 SYGVKD, per germline. The ends were cut back, 6 bases at V and 1 base at J, with 14 bases in the middle. Whole-study results and caveats: The authors reported substantial breadth in spike-specific CD8+ and CD4+ T cell responses after vaccination.

The receptor was derived from a person between 18 and 65 years old who received the Ad26.COV2.S COVID-19 vaccine or a placebo. The rearrangement uses TRBV10-3 and TRBJ2-3; D possibly corresponds to TRBD2 (5 bases). The sample here was peripheral blood, taken in a trial of Ad26.COV2.S vaccine versus placebo. In DNA form, the CDR3 reads TGTGCCATCAGCGTCGGTGGTAGCGGCACAGATACGCAGTATTTT. This codes for CAISVGGSGTDTQYF.